Listed below are T cell receptor beta chains from one sample, sequenced in a study of blood T cell repertoires in COVID-19. Measured with immunoSEQ multiplex PCR; TCRdb has only the in-frame clones, and not every one. The profile shows 150,000 to 200,000 clones, roughly 80% of them singletons. The material sequenced was peripheral blood. Receptor source: a man in his 60s with acute or convalescent COVID-19. Each CDR3 is given without its conserved first and last residue.

v_call cdr3_aa
TRBV2 ANTRQGPNYGYT
TRBV24-1 ATSDPSSGGPPGELF
TRBV5-6 ASSLATGNSPQH
TRBV15 ATSRPGEGEQY
TRBV6-5 ASRPGDRNQPQH
TRBV6-2/TRBV6-3 ASSRIGTSGKFNEQF
TRBV2 ASRPLRGRTGELF
TRBV11-3 ASSQGGGETQY
TRBV27 ASSTRREWTQH
TRBV7-2 ASSPRIDNEQF
TRBV6-1 ASSEGGLAGELF
TRBV23-1 ASSQSSGTGDNEQF
TRBV4-1 ASSQARRGGTVSAHEQF
TRBV5-1 ASSFEGGNSYEQY
TRBV7-8 ASSPKKPSAGGYNEQF
TRBV24-1 ATSDPDRGSYEQY
TRBV28 ASSLRPLGGTDTQY
TRBV11-2 ASSLAEAAAGELF
TRBV9 ASSVKGWADTQY
TRBV5-1 ASSRGSNSPLH
TRBV11-2 ASSSQGGASYEQY
TRBV24-1 ATSGADRGYAETQY
TRBV7-2 ASSLATGPNQPQH
TRBV19 ASSSYRGANQPQH
TRBV5-1 ASSLVSLARGNEQF
TRBV30 AWRAGRTGELF
TRBV7-2 ASSPRTALGEGNTIY
TRBV27 ASSSEGSGDIQY
TRBV3-1/TRBV3-2 ASSLGTANTEAF
TRBV4-1 ASSQDTSYEQY
TRBV6-1 ASSDESQH
TRBV9 ASSVDEGGPYNEQF
TRBV7-2 ASSRRWDSQQY
TRBV28 ASSPTSGFTDTQY
TRBV21-1 ASSKENVGKRRNEQF
TRBV7-3 ASSTGLAGSLDTQY